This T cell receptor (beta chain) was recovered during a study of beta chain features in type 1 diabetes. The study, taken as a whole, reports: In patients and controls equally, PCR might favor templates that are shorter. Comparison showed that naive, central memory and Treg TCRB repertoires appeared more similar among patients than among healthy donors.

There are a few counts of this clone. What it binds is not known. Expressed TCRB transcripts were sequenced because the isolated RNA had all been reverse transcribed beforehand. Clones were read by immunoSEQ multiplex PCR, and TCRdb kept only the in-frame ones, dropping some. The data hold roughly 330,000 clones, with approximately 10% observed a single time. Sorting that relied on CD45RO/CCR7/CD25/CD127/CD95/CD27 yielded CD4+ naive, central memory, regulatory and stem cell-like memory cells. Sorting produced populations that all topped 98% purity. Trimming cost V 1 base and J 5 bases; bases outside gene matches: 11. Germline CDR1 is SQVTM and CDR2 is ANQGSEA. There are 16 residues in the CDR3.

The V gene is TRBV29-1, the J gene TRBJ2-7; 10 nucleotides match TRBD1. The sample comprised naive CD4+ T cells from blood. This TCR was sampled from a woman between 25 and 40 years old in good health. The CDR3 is CSVEGAPGQGSHEQYF. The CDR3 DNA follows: TGCAGCGTTGAAGGGGCCCCGGGACAGGGGTCCCACGAGCAGTACTTC.